This TCR beta chain was recorded in a study of T cells after yellow fever vaccination (dated by TCRdb to the late 2010s). Concerning the study at large: The SMART-Seq v4 Ultra Low Input RNA kit was used to prepare libraries from fractions with low cell numbers. To track T-cell clones before and after primary and booster YFV17D yellow fever vaccination, bulk TCR alpha and beta repertoires were sequenced longitudinally. Two healthy male donors made up the cohort, one aged 18 to 30 years and the other aged 30 to 40 years. Blood was drawn at multiple timepoints before and after primary and secondary immunization, with bulk PBMC replicates and cell subsets isolated. The paper as a whole reports these results and caveats: Because only a couple of donors were included in the study, the extent to which the findings can be generalized is limited. Computational filtering was needed because FACS-sorted repertoires could contain abundant contaminating clonotypes from the bulk population. Most clones expanded after primary vaccination (96% of CD4 and roughly 90% of CD8) were re-detected after the booster, suggesting that broad memory maintenance occurred. Compared with the primary T-cell response, the secondary T-cell response was weaker but faster, peaking on day 5 rather than day 15. A small share of clonotypes was detected in both CD4 and CD8 compartments, with the overlap likely arising from convergent recombination.

The CDR3 numbers 16 residues from cysteine through phenylalanine. The entry retains the CDR3 DNA only, 48 bases that are in frame from base 1. The germline V gene provides CDR1 SGHTA and CDR2 FQGNSA. At the junction V is shortened by 7 bases and J by 2 bases, with 17 bases in between. The table lists this clonotype with a few counts. Its antigen remains undetermined. The input lacks base qualities; no much larger clone sits a single base away. The treatment or condition label for this specimen denotes: live attenuated yellow fever vaccine strain. PBMCs were isolated from peripheral blood using a standard Ficoll-Paque protocol. Dynabeads CD4 and CD8 positive selection kits were used to isolate the CD4 and CD8 T-cell fractions. TriZol was used to extract RNA from bulk PBMCs, from CD4 and CD8 fractions, and from dextramer-positive and dextramer-negative fractions. TCR cDNA was synthesized by 5'RACE template switching, through which a universal primer site and unique molecular identifiers were introduced. cDNA synthesis was primed from both the TCR alpha and TCR beta constant segments. Library amplification used two PCR steps, and the second PCR step added sample barcodes and sequencing adapters. Sequencing of the libraries was done on either Illumina HiSeq 2500 (2x100 bp) or NovaSeq (2x150 bp). The paper's data handling went like this. MIGEC handled demultiplexing of reads and collapsing into UMI consensus sequences, while MiXCR performed V(D)J alignment. Using edgeR on replicate PBMC samples, clonotypes were called vaccine-responding if FDR was below 0.01 and the log2 fold change was above 5 up to day 15. Each bulk clonotype was labeled CD4 or CD8 based on which sequenced repertoire, CD4 or CD8, contained the clonotype at higher abundance. TCRdb reanalyzed the raw reads on its own, using fastp at Q25 for trimming and MiXCR for clone calling, and kept in-frame beta chains. Each CDR3 protein gets just one entry, which takes the most common genes and DNA from the rows behind it. The V and J calls shown here were made by TCRdb, not taken from the authors' results. Within this sample are around 250,000 distinct CDR3 sequences, with less than 9% of them counted one time only. In total, the top ten clones hold roughly 0.93% of the sample.

Recombination linked TRBV7-2 to TRBJ2-2, with the D segment identity uncertain. Specimen: CD4+ T cells sorted from PBMCs, collected 15 days after the yellow fever booster vaccination. This receptor was taken from a young man who received the YFV17D yellow fever vaccine. Here is the DNA: TGTGCCAGCAACCCCTTCCCGATGCTTAACACCGGGGAGCTGTTTTTT. The resulting protein is CASNPFPMLNTGELFF.